This T cell receptor (beta chain) was obtained from a study of blood T cell repertoires in COVID-19. Study-wide background: Some COVID-19 samples were acute and others convalescent; all came from the United States, Italy and Spain. Nucleic acid was either cDNA or gDNA, and it came from T cells, B-cell-depleted T cells, or PBMCs.

Some clones are missing from TCRdb's copy, which holds only in-frame ones; the method was immunoSEQ multiplex PCR. The sample records 100,000 to 150,000 clones, over 75% being singletons. In germline, CDR1 is KGHSH, CDR2 LQKENI. The CDR3 contains 12 residues. With 2 bases removed from V and 8 bases from J, the gap between germline ends came to 9 bases. This clone was detected a few times. The chain carries TRBV18 and TRBJ1-2, with D perhaps matching TRBD1 (5 bases). Input material: peripheral blood. The receptor comes from a woman older than 75 with acute or convalescent COVID-19. CDR3 protein: CASSPGAGGYTF. CDR3 in DNA: TGTGCCAGCTCACCAGGGGCTGGCGGCTACACCTTC.